The T cell receptor beta chain under discussion was sequenced for a study of siplizumab effects on memory and regulatory T cells. The study's findings and limits: Most proliferating CD4+ or CD8+ clones, roughly 80-97%, had no naive or memory assignment.

The protocol was immunoSEQ multiplex PCR, while the TCRdb copy is restricted to in-frame clones and leaves out a portion. The sample lists 15,000 or so clones, approximately 45% occurring once. The CDR3 runs 15 residues. V dropped 1 base and J dropped 1 base, with 13 bases sitting between them. Germline loops: CDR1 SQVTM, CDR2 ANQGSEA. Responder and stimulator cells in the mixed lymphocyte reaction were cultured together for around 6 days at 37°C. This clone was detected a few times. Its matching antigen is unknown. The source is a human donor in good health; the cells came from an allogeneic mixed lymphocyte reaction. Some clones in this sample may be carry-over from other donors' samples. The chain uses TRBV29-1 and TRBJ1-1, with D possibly TRBD1 on 5 matching bases. The specimen sequenced was CFSE-low (dividing) CD4+ T cells sorted from an allogeneic mixed lymphocyte reaction. The CDR3 nucleotides are TGCAGCGTTGAAGTCATGGGGACGGGGAACACTGAAGCTTTCTTT. This codes for CSVEVMGTGNTEAFF.